This paragraph reports one T cell receptor beta chain. This clone was found a few times. What this receptor recognizes is not known. It has no much larger one-base neighbor in the sample; base qualities were not kept. CDR1 and CDR2, per the germline V gene, are KGHSH and LQKENI. Counted from cysteine to phenylalanine, this CDR3 has 14 amino acids. Only the CDR3 portion is preserved as DNA: 42 bases, with reading frame beginning at the first base. The V end loses 3 bases and the J end loses 2 bases, and a stretch of 8 bases separates them. According to the study, the label for this sample's treatment or condition signals: oral pan-JAK inhibitor, 5-10 mg twice daily. From alopecia areata patients, peripheral blood was collected along with lesional scalp punch biopsies. PBMCs were separated by density centrifugation and stained for CD3, CD4 and CD8, after which CD4+ and CD8+ T cells were sorted on a FACSAria.

The entry originates in a study of CD8+ T cells in alopecia areata (dated by TCRdb to 2016 to 2019). The study in broad terms: Treated patients were enrolled in an open-label pilot trial of oral tofacitinib at 5 to 10 mg twice daily for moderate-to-severe alopecia areata. Tofacitinib was administered for 6 to 18 months, and 6 months of follow-up off drug were then conducted to assess delayed response and recurrence. The SALT score, which quantifies the percentage of affected scalp surface area, was used to measure disease severity in treated patients. To study T cell clonal expansion in alopecia areata, the researchers applied high-throughput TCRbeta sequencing to both the C3H/HeJ mouse model and human patients. Scalp tissue and sorted CD4+ and CD8+ peripheral blood T cells from patchy and totalis/universalis alopecia areata patients and from healthy controls were covered by human TCRbeta sequencing. Biopsies were taken from tofacitinib-treated patients at baseline and again at 4 and 24 weeks into treatment, and several of those patients also had a later scalp biopsy. Scalp clonality was compared among normal scalp (n=4), patchy alopecia areata scalp (n=8), and alopecia totalis/universalis scalp (n=8). The RNA source kit depended on sample type: the PAXgene miRNA kit for fixed scalp, the miRNeasy kit for PBMCs, and the RNeasy kit for mouse skin. immunoSEQ multiplex PCR using 35 Vbeta forward primers and 13 Jbeta reverse primers was used to amplify TCRbeta CDR3 regions.

Results the study describes overall, beyond this receptor: Many expanded lesional clones were found to persist in scalp and blood during tofacitinib treatment, and relapse after treatment cessation may be partly explained by this persistence. Lesional scalp, especially in alopecia totalis/universalis, showed higher clonality and more expanded CD8+ clones than normal scalp, suggesting antigenic drive. Because the treated cohort was small and had only one nonresponder, larger studies are needed to examine links between baseline CD8+ expansion and response. Tofacitinib significantly decreased scalp clonality and the number of expanded CD8+ clones among the top 100 scalp clones. TCR sequences shared between patients were less clear than in mice, possibly partly because of HLA diversity in the patient population. Unlike mouse skin, which is dominated by gammadelta T cells, normal human skin has resident alphabeta T cells that are also sequenced, and this complicates analysis of the scalp TCR repertoire.

To prepare the library, the immunoSEQ multiplex PCR assay was applied. RNA was extracted from all samples and reverse transcribed into cDNA, which served as template for TCR sequencing. SuperScript III was used for first-strand cDNA synthesis, primed with a 2:1 mix of oligo-dT and random hexamers. Amplification bias was assessed with a synthetic immune receptor repertoire, and residual bias was removed computationally. In the original analysis: Raw reads were preprocessed for error removal, and CDR3 was defined according to IMGT conventions as running from the conserved cysteine to phenylalanine. To get clonality, Shannon entropy was normalized by log2 of the number of productive unique TCRs and the result was subtracted from 1. Scalp TCRbeta sequences were cross-referenced with sorted blood CD4 and CD8 repertoires so that the CD4 or CD8 identity of scalp clones could be inferred. TCRdb's version of the immuneACCESS table is confined to in-frame rearrangements and falls short of the full clone set. An unresolved V gene accounts for under half of the shortfall where checked; the remainder is of unknown origin. The D gene and trimming were derived from the DNA, and the V and J assignments and clone size from that table. The sample table contains 150,000 to 200,000 clones; only one count was recorded for approximately 50% of them. Of the sample, roughly a tenth falls within the top ten clones.

The starting material was CD8+ T cells sorted from blood, obtained around week 54, from a patient treated with tofacitinib. The clonotype was recovered from a human donor with alopecia areata. The chain couples TRBV18 to TRBJ1-5; the D region possibly corresponds to TRBD1 (6 bases align). The CDR3 reads CASSPGAGNQPQHF. The nucleotide sequence reads TGTGCCAGCTCACCGGGGGCGGGCAATCAGCCCCAGCATTTT.